This T cell receptor (beta chain) is drawn from a study of human T cells and chemical hapten exposure. Study summary: An area of 2 cm by more than 1.5 cm on upper inner arm skin received 2% DPC for sensitization.

Time point specified: patch test 3, about 24 weeks after DPC sensitization. Treatment: therapeutic diphenylcyclopropenone sensitization with weekly scalp DPC. Unseparated into fractions, whole blood served as the source from which total RNA was extracted. TCRdb redid the calling of the RACE reads with MiXCR, one entry per CDR3 protein. The sample consists of about 160,000 distinct CDR3 sequences, 28% of them appearing once. This CDR3 spans 13 amino acids. V lost 6 bases and J lost 2, with 14 bases in between. Germline V lookup: CDR1 SQVTM, CDR2 ANQGSEA. The sequenced sample was whole blood, obtained in connection with sensitization to the hapten diphenylcyclopropenone (DPC). V gene TRBV29-1 combines with J gene TRBJ2-7; D call uncertain. The receptor was derived from a woman between 18 and 29 years old with alopecia areata. Some clones in this sample may be carry-over from other donors' samples. The CDR3 reads CSVDLGSAYEQYF. The CDR3 DNA sequence: TGCAGCGTCGATCTGGGCAGCGCCTACGAGCAGTACTTC.